The next 28 T cell receptor beta chains were all read from a single sample in a study of lymphopenia after photon versus proton radiotherapy. Repertoires were generated with immunoSEQ multiplex PCR, while TCRdb's copy carries only in-frame clones and drops some. The sample yields under 35,000 clones, about 88% seen once. The sequencing here drew on peripheral blood, taken from a patient treated with proton-based radiotherapy. Receptors were obtained from a woman aged 70-85 years with pancreatic cancer. Some clones in this sample may be carry-over from other donors' samples.

The chain joins TRBV7-9 to TRBJ2-1; TRBD2 aligns across 13 bases. The junction had 7 bases not matched to a gene; V was cut back by 7 bases and J by 10 bases. The CDR3 spans 14 residues. The germline V gene has CDR1 SEHNR and CDR2 FQNEAQ (reference sequence). CDR3 loop: CASNSGTSGTEQFF. CDR3 bases: TGTGCCAGCAACTCTGGGACTAGCGGGACAGAGCAGTTCTTC.

The chain joins TRBV21-1 to TRBJ1-3. TRBV21-1 is an annotated pseudogene. This CDR3 comprises 14 residues. CDR3 residues: CASSNGGPGNTIYF. CDR3 bases: TGTGCCAGCAGCAACGGGGGGCCTGGAAACACCATATATTTT.

This rearrangement joins TRBV29-1 to TRBJ2-1; D is perhaps TRBD2 (7 bases). Germline CDR1 reads SQVTM; CDR2 reads ANQGSEA. V lost 7 bases to trimming and J lost 5 bases, with 27 bases between them. The CDR3 sequence is 17 residues long. CDR3 loop: CSGFGGGGPDNHNEQFF. CDR3 bases: TGCAGCGGATTCGGCGGGGGCGGACCCGACAACCACAATGAGCAGTTCTTC.

This chain connects TRBV7-9 to TRBJ2-2; the match to TRBD2 covers 7 bases. This CDR3 spans 15 amino acids. V was clipped by 0 bases and J by 6 bases; unmatched bases: 4. CDR1 is SEHNR, CDR2 FQNEAQ, per germline (reference sequence). The CDR3 DNA reads TGTGCCAGCAGCTTAGCGGGGACTATTTCCGGGGAGCTGTTTTTT. It encodes CASSLAGTISGELFF.

This rearrangement joins TRBV27 to TRBJ2-3; D possibly uses TRBD1 or TRBD2 (5 bases each). Per the germline V gene, CDR1 is MNHEY and CDR2 is SMNVEV (reference sequence). V lost 2 bases, J lost 6 bases, and 18 bases lay in between. The CDR3 has 16 amino acids. CDR3 sequence reads: CASSLTGTVGADTQYF. CDR3 coding DNA: TGTGCCAGCAGTTTAACCGGGACGGTGGGAGCTGATACGCAGTATTTT.

This chain links TRBV5-6 with TRBJ2-7; either TRBD1 or TRBD2 may supply D (6 bases each). Germline CDR1 reads SGHDT; CDR2 reads YYEEEE. This CDR3 contains 11 residues. The germline V and J ends were trimmed by 7 bases and 5 bases, with 10 bases remaining between them. The CDR3 is CASSGGNEQYF. The DNA of the CDR3 is TGTGCCAGCTCCGGGGGCAACGAGCAGTACTTC.

V gene TRBV19 combines with J gene TRBJ1-5; the match to TRBD1 covers 8 bases. Trimming at V came to 9 bases and at J to 6 bases, leaving 10 bases not matched to a gene. CDR3 length: 14 amino acids. Germline CDR1 reads LNHDA; CDR2 reads SQIVND (reference sequence). DNA for the CDR3: TGTGCCAGCTCCGGACAGGGCAGAAGTCAGCCCCAGCATTTT. Amino acid sequence: CASSGQGRSQPQHF.

The rearrangement links TRBV7-2 to TRBJ2-7; 7 positions agree with TRBD2. Germline V gene lookup returns CDR1 SGHTA and CDR2 FQGNSA. The CDR3 has 13 amino acids. V was clipped by 2 bases and J by 6 bases; unmatched bases: 4. The CDR3 reads CASSLTGRVEQYF. CDR3 sequence (DNA): TGTGCCAGCAGCTTAACGGGGAGGGTCGAGCAGTACTTC. The full variable domain, completed using reference TRBV7-2 and TRBJ2-7, is GAGVSQSPSNKVTEKGKDVELRCDPISGHTALYWYRQSLGQGLEFLIYFQGNSAPDKSGLPSDRFSAERTGGSVSTLTIQRTQQEDSAVYLCASSLTGRVEQYFGPGTRLTVT.

The rearrangement joins TRBV27 to TRBJ2-7; either TRBD1 or TRBD2 may fit D (6 bases each). Trimming removed 5 bases from V and 1 base from J, with 18 bases in between. Germline V gene lookup returns CDR1 MNHEY and CDR2 SMNVEV (reference sequence). The CDR3 contains 16 residues. This chain's CDR3 is CASSLRGGTVSYEQYF. The CDR3 DNA follows: TGTGCCAGCAGTCTCAGGGGAGGAACCGTATCCTACGAGCAGTACTTC.

This chain uses TRBV5-1 with TRBJ2-1; possibly TRBD2 for D (6 bases). Trimming stripped 4 bases from V and 0 bases from J, with 14 bases between. The CDR3 sequence is 16 residues long. Germline assignment: CDR1 SGHRS and CDR2 YFSETQ. The CDR3: CASSGGSSSSYNEQFF. The CDR3 nucleotides read TGCGCCAGCAGCGGGGGGAGTTCAAGCTCCTACAATGAGCAGTTCTTC. Based on the CDR3 plus reference TRBV5-1 and TRBJ2-1, the full variable domain is KAGVTQTPRYLIKTRGQQVTLSCSPISGHRSVSWYQQTPGQGLQFLFEYFSETQRNKGNFPGRFSGRQFSNSRSEMNVSTLELGDSALYLCASSGGSSSSYNEQFFGPGTRLTVL.

The V call is TRBV11-2, the J call TRBJ2-2; 7 nucleotides align to TRBD1. The CDR3 consists of 17 residues. From germline, CDR1 is SGHAT and CDR2 FQNNGV. Trimming removed 5 bases from V and 3 bases from J; junction bases left unmatched: 12. The DNA for the CDR3 is TGTGCCAGCAGCCACGACAGGGTTGGCTCGGACACCGGGGAGCTGTTTTTT. Protein: CASSHDRVGSDTGELFF.

The J gene is TRBJ1-3, the V gene TRBV6-1; 10 bases are a match to TRBD1. Germline V CDR1 and CDR2: MNHNS, SASEGT. Losses at the gene ends were 5 bases for V and 3 bases for J; bases not matched to a gene: 4. The CDR3 is 15 amino acids. CDR3: CASSRDRGYGNTIYF. CDR3 DNA: TGTGCCAGCAGTAGGGACAGGGGATATGGAAACACCATATATTTT.

J is TRBJ2-7 and V is TRBV7-9, with D possibly being TRBD1 (6 bases). The V end was cut by 5 bases, the J end by 3 bases, with 8 bases between. Germline V gene sequence: CDR1 SEHNR, CDR2 FQNEAQ (reference sequence). This CDR3 spans 12 amino acids. This CDR3 is CASSLQGYEQYF. The CDR3 region has the DNA TGTGCCAGCAGCCTACAGGGCTACGAGCAGTACTTC.

V and J are TRBV6-6 and TRBJ1-5; TRBD1 might be the D (6 bases). The ends were cut back, 0 bases at V and 3 bases at J, with 9 bases in the middle. The CDR3 is made up of 15 amino acids. Germline V CDR1 and CDR2: MNHNY, SVGAGI (reference sequence). CDR3 region: CASSYSTGPNQPQHF. The CDR3 DNA sequence: TGTGCCAGCAGTTACTCGACAGGACCCAATCAGCCCCAGCATTTT.

The chain links TRBV4-1 to TRBJ2-1; 8 positions match TRBD1. The V and J ends lost 4 bases and 0 bases, in that order; junction bases with no gene match: 5. CDR3 length equals 16 residues. Germline V lookup: CDR1 MGHRA, CDR2 YSYEKL. The CDR3 DNA reads as TGCGCCAGCAGCCCCAGGACAGGGAGCTCCTACAATGAGCAGTTCTTC. This encodes CASSPRTGSSYNEQFF.

This clone was recorded a few times. The chain couples TRBV12-2 to TRBJ2-5; TRBD1 was called by the table and not checked on the DNA. TRBV12-2 is classified as a pseudogene. This CDR3 comprises 17 residues. The CDR3 reads CASLPPLVTSIWETQYF. The CDR3, as DNA: TGTGCAAGTCTCCCCCCTCTGGTCACCAGTATATGGGAGACCCAGTACTTC.

This clone appeared a single time. CDR3 loop: CASSKVRHAYEQYF. DNA of the CDR3: TGTGCCAGCAGCAAAGTTCGGCATGCCTACGAGCAGTACTTC. The chain couples TRBV21-1 to TRBJ2-7. TRBV21-1 is assigned pseudogene status. The CDR3 is 14 residues long.

The chain carries TRBV6-5 and TRBJ1-1, with D maybe TRBD1 (6 bases). The CDR3 length is 14 residues. Germline V gene data show CDR1 as MNHEY and CDR2 as SVGAGI. The V gene lost 8 bases and the J gene lost 0 bases, with 13 bases spanning the gap. CDR3 region: CASAITGLNTEAFF. CDR3 coding DNA: TGTGCCAGCGCCATCACAGGGTTGAACACTGAAGCTTTCTTT.

The rearrangement uses TRBV27 and TRBJ2-3; D is undetermined. Trimming removed 0 bases at V and 0 bases at J, with 13 bases between. CDR3 length equals 17 residues. Germline V CDR1 and CDR2: MNHEY, SMNVEV (reference sequence). Here the CDR3 reads CASSLSNFQLSTDTQYF. CDR3 DNA: TGTGCCAGCAGTTTATCGAACTTTCAACTAAGCACAGATACGCAGTATTTT.

This clone was seen just once. This chain connects TRBV11-2 to TRBJ2-7; the D call may be TRBD1 or TRBD2 (5 bases each). V shed 5 bases and J shed 3 bases, with 5 bases lying between them. Germline CDR1 and CDR2: SGHAT and FQNNGV. This CDR3 spans 11 amino acids. CDR3 coding DNA: TGTGCCAGCAGCGGGGGCTACGAGCAGTACTTC. Residues: CASSGGYEQYF.

V gene TRBV5-6 combines with J gene TRBJ2-7, with 9 bases identical to TRBD1. Trimming at V came to 4 bases and at J to 3 bases, leaving 5 bases not matched to a gene. Germline assignment: CDR1 SGHDT and CDR2 YYEEEE. The CDR3 consists of 14 residues. The CDR3 is CASSVPGQGYEQYF. The CDR3 DNA sequence: TGTGCCAGCAGCGTTCCGGGACAGGGCTACGAGCAGTACTTC.

V gene TRBV7-9 combines with J gene TRBJ1-3, with D unclear. Trimming cost V 5 bases and J 0 bases, with 8 bases left between them. Germline CDR1 reads SEHNR; CDR2 reads FQNEAQ (reference sequence). The CDR3 has 14 residues. The CDR3 region is CASSPGSSGNTIYF. The CDR3 DNA is TGTGCCAGCAGCCCCGGGAGCTCTGGAAACACCATATATTTT. Using reference TRBV7-9 and TRBJ1-3 for the parts outside the CDR3, the full variable domain is DTGVSQNPRHKITKRGQNVTFRCDPISEHNRLYWYRQTLGQGPEFLTYFQNEAQLEKSRLLSDRFSAERPKGSFSTLEIQRTEQGDSAMYLCASSPGSSGNTIYFGEGSWLTVV.

In the case of this clone: This same CDR3 is encoded by further DNA sequences in the sample. The V and J genes are TRBV27 and TRBJ2-6; the match to TRBD1 covers 8 bases. The CDR3 runs to 16 residues. With V trimmed by 5 bases and J by 3 bases, 6 bases remained unmatched. From germline, CDR1 is MNHEY and CDR2 SMNVEV (reference sequence). CDR3 residues: CASSPGTGLGANVLTF. The DNA for the CDR3 is TGTGCCAGCAGTCCTGGGACAGGCCTTGGGGCCAACGTCCTGACTTTC.

The V call is TRBV29-1, the J call TRBJ1-4, with 10 bases identical to TRBD1. The germline gives CDR1 SQVTM, CDR2 ANQGSEA. The CDR3 runs to 12 residues. The V segment lost 6 bases and the J segment 8 bases; nucleotides outside the gene matches: 3. The CDR3: CSVGTGAEKLFF. CDR3 in DNA: TGCAGCGTGGGGACAGGGGCGGAAAAACTGTTTTTT.

The rearrangement uses TRBV2 and TRBJ1-1, with 9 bases matching TRBD1. The trim removed 4 bases at V and 5 bases at J, leaving 5 bases unmatched. CDR1 is SNHLY and CDR2 is FYNNEI in the germline V gene. CDR3 length equals 14 residues. The CDR3 DNA is TGTGCCAGCAGTGGGGGACAGGGAAAGACTGAAGCTTTCTTT. It codes for CASSGGQGKTEAFF.

This clone was counted only a few times. The chain is built from TRBV11-2 and TRBJ1-3; weak D call: TRBD1 (6 bases). Germline CDR1 SGHAT, CDR2 FQNNGV. The CDR3 is 16 residues long. Trimming took off 1 base at V and 1 base at J, with 11 bases between the two ends. For the CDR3, the DNA is TGTGCCAGCAGCTTAGGGGGGCCTCGTTCTGGAAACACCATATATTTT. This gives the protein CASSLGGPRSGNTIYF.

This clone has only a few counts. This chain joins TRBV6-5 and TRBJ1-3; D is undetermined. Germline V gene data show CDR1 as MNHEY and CDR2 as SVGAGI. The CDR3 totals 14 residues. The V end was cut by 0 bases, the J end by 0 bases, with 3 bases between. The CDR3 region is CASSYSNSGNTIYF. In DNA form, the CDR3 reads TGTGCCAGCAGTTACTCGAACTCTGGAAACACCATATATTTT.

The J gene is TRBJ2-6, the V gene TRBV7-2, with D unclear. Germline CDR1 SGHTA, CDR2 FQGNSA. The CDR3 runs to 15 residues. Trimming stripped 1 base from V and 2 bases from J, with 6 bases between. The CDR3 reads CASSLGAPGANVLTF. In nucleotides, the CDR3 is TGTGCCAGCAGCTTAGGGGCCCCTGGGGCCAACGTCCTGACTTTC.